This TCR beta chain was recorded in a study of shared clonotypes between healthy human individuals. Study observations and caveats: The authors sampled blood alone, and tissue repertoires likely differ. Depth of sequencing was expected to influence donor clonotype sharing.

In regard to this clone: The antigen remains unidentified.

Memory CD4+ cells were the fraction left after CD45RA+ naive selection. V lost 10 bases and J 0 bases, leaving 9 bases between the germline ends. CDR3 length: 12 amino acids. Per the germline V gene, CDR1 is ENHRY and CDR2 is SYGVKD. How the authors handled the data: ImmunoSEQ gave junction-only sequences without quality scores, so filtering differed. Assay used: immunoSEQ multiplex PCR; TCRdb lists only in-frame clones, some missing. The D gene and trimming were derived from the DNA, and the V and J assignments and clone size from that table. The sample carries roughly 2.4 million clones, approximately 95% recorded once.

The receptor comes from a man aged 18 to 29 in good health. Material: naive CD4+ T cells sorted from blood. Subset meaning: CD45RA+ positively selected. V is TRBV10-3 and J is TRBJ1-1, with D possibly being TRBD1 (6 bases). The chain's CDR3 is CATGHLNTEAFF. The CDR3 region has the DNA TGTGCCACGGGACATCTGAACACTGAAGCTTTCTTT.